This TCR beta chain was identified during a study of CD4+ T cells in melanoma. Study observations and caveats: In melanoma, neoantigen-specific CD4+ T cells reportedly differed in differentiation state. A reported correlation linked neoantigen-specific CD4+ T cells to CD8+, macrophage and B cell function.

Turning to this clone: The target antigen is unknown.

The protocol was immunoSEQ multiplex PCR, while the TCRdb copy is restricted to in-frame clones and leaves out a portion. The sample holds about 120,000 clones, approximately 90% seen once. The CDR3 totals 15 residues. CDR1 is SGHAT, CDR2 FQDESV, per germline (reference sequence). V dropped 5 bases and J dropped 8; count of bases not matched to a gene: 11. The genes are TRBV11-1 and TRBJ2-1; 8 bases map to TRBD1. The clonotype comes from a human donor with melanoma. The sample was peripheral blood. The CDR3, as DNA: TGTGCCAGCAGCGCTCGTACAGGGGGAGTCGATGAGCAGTTCTTC. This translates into CASSARTGGVDEQFF.